The 9 T cell receptor beta chains below come from one sample, sequenced in a study of CD8+CD57+ T cells in acquired aplastic anemia (dated by TCRdb to between 2018 and 2020). TCRdb shows the sequencer as Illumina HiSeq 2000. Genomic DNA served as template for TCR beta VDJ combination and CDR3 sequence profiling. TCRdb cleaned the public reads at Q25 with fastp, built clones with MiXCR and kept in-frame beta chains. When rows share a CDR3 protein, they turn into one entry using the most common DNA and genes. Here the sample has 150,000 or so distinct CDR3 sequences; around 47% occur a single time. In total, the top ten clones hold roughly 3.2% of the sample. The patients picked for sequencing were ones in whom flow cytometry had shown an expansion of CD8+CD57+ cells. The sequencing sample was made of sorted CD4+, CD8+, or CD8+CD57+ T cells (not recorded which) from PBMCs. The receptors stem from a human donor with aplastic anemia.

The CDR3 loop is CASSLWGDEQFF. In nucleotides, the CDR3 is TGTGCCAGCAGCCTGTGGGGGGATGAGCAGTTCTTC. This sequence joins TRBV7-2 and TRBJ2-1; D might be TRBD2 (6 bases). The V end was cut by 5 bases, the J end by 8 bases, with 10 bases between. Germline CDR1 and CDR2: SGHTA and FQGNSA. CDR3 length equals 12 residues.

This clonotype was picked up many times. CDR3 loop: CASSSQGAGAGANVLTF. DNA of the CDR3: TGTGCCAGCAGTTCCCAGGGGGCCGGCGCTGGGGCCAACGTCCTGACTTTC. The chain is built from TRBV12-3 or TRBV12-4 and TRBJ2-6; 8 nucleotides align to TRBD1. J was trimmed by 2 bases and V by 4 bases; bases with no gene match: 7. The CDR3 has 17 amino acids.

The J gene is TRBJ2-5, the V gene TRBV7-8, with 9 bases aligning to TRBD2. CDR1 is SGHVS and CDR2 is FQNEAQ in the germline V gene. The V and J ends lost 0 bases and 2 bases, in that order; junction bases with no gene match: 4. The CDR3 has 16 residues. In DNA form, the CDR3 reads TGTGCCAGCAGCTTAGCGGAGCGGGAGGAACAAGAGACCCAGTACTTC. Protein sequence: CASSLAEREEQETQYF.

This rearrangement joins TRBV20-1 to TRBJ1-1; 8 bases are a match to TRBD1. Trimming took 5 bases from V and 5 from J; bases not matched to a gene: 7. This CDR3 comprises 13 residues. In germline, CDR1 is DFQATT, CDR2 SNEGSKA (reference sequence). Here the CDR3 DNA reads TGCAGTGCTGCTCAGGGGGCGATGACTGAAGCTTTCTTT. It is translated as CSAAQGAMTEAFF.

This sequence joins TRBV20-1 and TRBJ2-7; 9 positions agree with TRBD2. The CDR3 contains 15 residues. Germline-derived CDR1 and CDR2 are DFQATT and SNEGSKA (reference sequence). V shed 0 bases and J 3 bases; nucleotides not matched to a gene: 6. CDR3 bases: TGCAGTGCTAGAGATGTATTAGCGGGGGACTACGAGCAGTACTTC. This gives the protein CSARDVLAGDYEQYF.

In its sample, this clonotype was seen a few times. The chain carries TRBV11-2 and TRBJ2-4, with 7 bases that match TRBD1. This CDR3 region has 16 residues. Germline CDR1 reads SGHAT; CDR2 reads FQNNGV. The J segment lost 0 bases and the V segment lost 5 bases, leaving 7 bases of the junction unmatched. As DNA, the CDR3 is TGTGCCAGCAGCCGAGGGACAGAGATAGCCAAAAACATTCAGTACTTC. It encodes CASSRGTEIAKNIQYF.

This chain joins TRBV15 and TRBJ2-5, with 7 bases matching TRBD2. The CDR3 totals 15 residues. Unmatched junction bases numbered 8, after V lost 3 bases and J lost 4 bases. In germline, CDR1 is LNHNV, CDR2 YYDKDF (reference sequence). The CDR3 bases are TGTGCCACCAGCAGCCCGACGACTAGCAGAGAGACCCAGTACTTC. This codes for CATSSPTTSRETQYF.

This clonotype was seen many times. The chain has TRBV5-6 and TRBJ2-7; D not certain. Germline values: CDR1 SGHDT, CDR2 YYEEEE. V was trimmed by 0 bases and J by 3 bases, leaving 4 bases between them. The CDR3 runs to 12 residues. DNA of the CDR3: TGTGCCAGCAGCTTGGGAATCTACGAGCAGTACTTC. Translating gives CASSLGIYEQYF.

This rearrangement joins TRBV7-2 to TRBJ1-1, with unresolved D. Trimming shortened V by 3 bases and J by 0 bases, and 8 bases separated the two germline ends. The germline CDR1 and CDR2 sequences are SGHTA and FQGNSA. This CDR3 comprises 14 residues. The CDR3 spells CASSFNSLNTEAFF. CDR3 nucleotides: TGTGCCAGCAGCTTTAACAGCTTGAACACTGAAGCTTTCTTT.